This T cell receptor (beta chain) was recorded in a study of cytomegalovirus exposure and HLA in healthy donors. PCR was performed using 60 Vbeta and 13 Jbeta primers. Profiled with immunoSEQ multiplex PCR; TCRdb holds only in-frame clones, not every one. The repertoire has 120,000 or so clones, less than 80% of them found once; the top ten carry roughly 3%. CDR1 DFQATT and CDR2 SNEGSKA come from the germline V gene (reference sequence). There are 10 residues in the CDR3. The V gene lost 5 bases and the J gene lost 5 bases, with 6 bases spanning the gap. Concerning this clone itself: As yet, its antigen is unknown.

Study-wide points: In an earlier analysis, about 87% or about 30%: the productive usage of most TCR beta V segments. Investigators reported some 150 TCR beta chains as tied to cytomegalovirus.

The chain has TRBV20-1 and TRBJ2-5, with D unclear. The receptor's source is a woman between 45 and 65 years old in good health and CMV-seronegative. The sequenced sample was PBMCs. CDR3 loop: CSAPRETQYF. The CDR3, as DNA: TGCAGTGCTCCGAGGGAGACCCAGTACTTC.